A selection of T cell receptor beta chains follows, all from one sample in a study of T cell responses to AZD1222 COVID-19 vaccine. Data came from immunoSEQ multiplex PCR; TCRdb stores just in-frame clones and leaves some out. The sample records around 99,000 clones, around 89% being singletons. This material consisted of peripheral blood, taken on day 0 of AZD1222 vaccination. The receptors were gathered from an adult in good health. Each CDR3 is given without its conserved first and last residue. The size entry is marked missing in some rows and otherwise reads once, few, many or a size class.

NA,TRBV6-2/TRBV6-3,ASSYNQYNEQF
NA,TRBV4-2,ASSQVARGGGQKNEKLF
NA,TRBV2,ASSERLRNEQF
NA,TRBV6-5,ASLAGGSYEQY
NA,TRBV29-1,SVRQATNEKLF
NA,TRBV5-1,ASSLRLTGGTGELF
NA,TRBV24-1,ATSGLNAGLSSTDTQY
NA,TRBV12-3/TRBV12-4,ASNNRGGNEQF
NA,TRBV18,ASSWGALQNTEAF
once,TRBV5-5,ASSRTSGRVGGTDTQY
NA,TRBV3-1/TRBV3-2,ASSQGTAEAF
once,TRBV5-1,ASSLWGQETGELF
NA,TRBV30,AWSGGFGNTEAF
NA,TRBV27,ASSSRTQGETQY
NA,TRBV28,ASSSLPGQHNEKLF
NA,TRBV28,ASSSRTYGYT
few,TRBV28,ASSPVSENYGYT
NA,TRBV18,ASSSGETQY
NA,TRBV6-6,ASSYGDRSNAF
NA,TRBV5-4,ASSFHRTGGFGANVLT
NA,TRBV28,ASTRLNEKLF
NA,TRBV2,ASSGQGTNYGYT
NA,TRBV19,ASSVSGEGYT
NA,TRBV5-5,ASSFHTGTQTIY
NA,TRBV18,ASSPSLAGGSDTQY
NA,TRBV2,ASSDRNRGYT
NA,TRBV5-1,ASSLEVDSPLH
NA,TRBV19,ASSSLAGGSHEQY
NA,TRBV20-1,SASSPGGLMDNEQF
NA,TRBV7-2,ASSPLAREAGTQY
NA,TRBV7-2,ASSLAPATNEKLF
NA,TRBV19,ASRRQGAMETEAF
NA,TRBV5-1,ASSPRQGLKSQETQY